The rows below give T cell receptor beta chains drawn from one sample of a study of cytomegalovirus exposure and HLA in healthy donors. Profiled with immunoSEQ multiplex PCR; TCRdb holds only in-frame clones, not every one. The data show some 180,000 clones, around three quarters seen once. Sequencing was done on a sample of PBMCs. These receptors were collected from a man aged 25-40 years in good health and CMV-seronegative. Both conserved end residues are part of each CDR3. A D gene is named only where the DNA matches it firmly.

v_gene: TRBV5-3; j_gene: TRBJ1-5; d_gene: NA; CDR3aa: CARSLRQHNQPQHF; CDR3nt: TGTGCCAGAAGCTTGCGACAGCACAATCAGCCCCAGCATTTT
v_gene: TRBV4-1; j_gene: TRBJ2-3; d_gene: TRBD1; CDR3aa: CASSRMDRSTDTQYF; CDR3nt: TGCGCCAGCAGCCGCATGGACAGGAGCACAGATACGCAGTATTTT
v_gene: TRBV6-5; j_gene: TRBJ2-1; d_gene: NA; CDR3aa: CASSPGTPTYNEQFF; CDR3nt: TGTGCCAGCAGTCCCGGGACTCCGACCTACAATGAGCAGTTCTTC
v_gene: TRBV30; j_gene: TRBJ1-5; d_gene: NA; CDR3aa: CAWSWGDSSNQPQHF; CDR3nt: TGTGCCTGGAGCTGGGGGGATAGTAGCAATCAGCCCCAGCATTTT
v_gene: TRBV19; j_gene: TRBJ1-6; d_gene: NA; CDR3aa: CASSISGDGPLHF; CDR3nt: TGTGCCAGTAGTATTTCAGGGGATGGACCCCTCCACTTT
v_gene: TRBV2; j_gene: TRBJ2-7; d_gene: NA; CDR3aa: CASSEALGQNEQYF; CDR3nt: TGTGCCAGCAGTGAAGCGCTTGGGCAGAACGAGCAGTACTTC
v_gene: TRBV6-5; j_gene: TRBJ2-3; d_gene: TRBD1; CDR3aa: CASSYGGQGTDTQYF; CDR3nt: TGTGCCAGCAGTTACGGGGGACAGGGCACAGATACGCAGTATTTT
v_gene: TRBV15; j_gene: TRBJ1-1; d_gene: TRBD1; CDR3aa: CATSRGTGGSLTEAFF; CDR3nt: TGTGCCACCAGCAGGGGGACAGGGGGAAGTCTCACTGAAGCTTTCTTT
v_gene: TRBV11-2; j_gene: TRBJ2-7; d_gene: TRBD2; CDR3aa: CASSIGTSGTYEQYF; CDR3nt: TGTGCCAGCAGCATAGGGACTAGCGGGACCTACGAGCAGTACTTC
v_gene: TRBV5-1; j_gene: TRBJ2-7; d_gene: TRBD1; CDR3aa: CASSLSLDRAYEQYF; CDR3nt: TGCGCCAGCAGCTTGTCTCTCGACAGGGCCTACGAGCAGTACTTC
v_gene: TRBV27; j_gene: TRBJ2-5; d_gene: TRBD1; CDR3aa: CASSLSGTGETQYF; CDR3nt: TGTGCCAGCAGTTTATCAGGGACAGGAGAGACCCAGTACTTC
v_gene: TRBV30; j_gene: TRBJ1-2; d_gene: NA; CDR3aa: CAWSREKGTPSYGYTF; CDR3nt: TGTGCCTGGAGCCGGGAGAAGGGCACTCCATCCTATGGCTACACCTTC
v_gene: TRBV6-4; j_gene: TRBJ2-7; d_gene: NA; CDR3aa: CASSESREQYF; CDR3nt: TGTGCCAGCAGTGAATCCAGGGAGCAGTACTTC